This is a list of T cell receptor beta chains from one sample in a study of cytomegalovirus exposure and HLA in healthy donors. Generated by immunoSEQ multiplex PCR, the TCRdb table keeps only in-frame clones and is missing some. This sample carries about 140,000 clones, about four fifths of them seen once, and the ten largest clones take approximately 4.1%. Specimen: PBMCs. These receptors came from a man aged 35 to 55 in good health and CMV-seronegative. The CDR3 runs from the conserved cysteine through the conserved F or W. The order of the fields is D gene, clone size, V gene, J gene, CDR3 DNA, CDR3 protein. A D gene is named only where the DNA matches it firmly. Only some rows state a clone size, as once, few, many or a class for expanded clones.

d_call: .
clone_size: once
v_call: TRBV10-1
j_call: TRBJ1-2
cdr3_nt: TGCGCCTCCTCGCGCGGGCGCGACTATGGCTACACCTTC
cdr3_aa: CASSRGRDYGYTF

d_call: TRBD1
clone_size: .
v_call: TRBV14
j_call: TRBJ2-5
cdr3_nt: TGTGCCAGCAGCCAGGGAAGGACAGGGGGAGAGACCCAGTACTTC
cdr3_aa: CASSQGRTGGETQYF

d_call: .
clone_size: .
v_call: TRBV7-6
j_call: TRBJ2-1
cdr3_nt: TGTGCCAGCAGCTTAGCGTACGGGAGTGAGCAGTTCTTC
cdr3_aa: CASSLAYGSEQFF

d_call: .
clone_size: .
v_call: TRBV7-2
j_call: TRBJ2-7
cdr3_nt: TGTGCCAGCAGCCCAGGACAGAACCTCTACGAGCAGTACTTC
cdr3_aa: CASSPGQNLYEQYF

d_call: TRBD2
clone_size: .
v_call: TRBV5-1
j_call: TRBJ2-2
cdr3_nt: TGCGCCAGCACGGGAGGAATGGGGACCGGGGAGCTGTTTTTT
cdr3_aa: CASTGGMGTGELFF

d_call: TRBD1
clone_size: .
v_call: TRBV5-6
j_call: TRBJ1-2
cdr3_nt: TGTGCCAGCACCGACAGGGTTGACTATGGCTACACCTTC
cdr3_aa: CASTDRVDYGYTF

d_call: TRBD1
clone_size: .
v_call: TRBV29-1
j_call: TRBJ2-7
cdr3_nt: TGCAGCGCTGGACAGGGGAGGACCTACGAGCAGTACTTC
cdr3_aa: CSAGQGRTYEQYF

d_call: TRBD1
clone_size: .
v_call: TRBV9
j_call: TRBJ1-1
cdr3_nt: TGTGCCAGCAGCGTAGGAACGGGACAGGGGGCAATTGGGAACACTGAAGCTTTCTTT
cdr3_aa: CASSVGTGQGAIGNTEAFF

d_call: TRBD1
clone_size: .
v_call: TRBV18
j_call: TRBJ2-2
cdr3_nt: TGTGCCAGCTCACAGGACAGGGTAACGACCGGGGAGCTGTTTTTT
cdr3_aa: CASSQDRVTTGELFF

d_call: TRBD1
clone_size: .
v_call: TRBV5-1
j_call: TRBJ1-1
cdr3_nt: TGCGCCAGCAGCTTGGTGTCAGGGGGGATGAACACTGAAGCTTTCTTT
cdr3_aa: CASSLVSGGMNTEAFF

d_call: .
clone_size: once
v_call: TRBV6-5
j_call: TRBJ2-3
cdr3_nt: TGTGCCAGCAGTTACGAAGGGGGTAGGTTTGGAGATACGCAGTATTTT
cdr3_aa: CASSYEGGRFGDTQYF

d_call: TRBD2
clone_size: .
v_call: TRBV7-2
j_call: TRBJ2-1
cdr3_nt: TGTGCCAGCAGCCGCGGGGGGGGGAACTACAATGAGCAGTTCTTC
cdr3_aa: CASSRGGGNYNEQFF

d_call: TRBD1
clone_size: .
v_call: TRBV10-2
j_call: TRBJ2-5
cdr3_nt: TGCGCCAGCAGTATGGACAGGGAAGAGACCCAGTACTTC
cdr3_aa: CASSMDREETQYF

d_call: TRBD1
clone_size: .
v_call: TRBV10-2
j_call: TRBJ1-5
cdr3_nt: TGCGCCAGCAGTGGGACAGGGCACGGACAGCCCCAGCATTTT
cdr3_aa: CASSGTGHGQPQHF

d_call: .
clone_size: .
v_call: TRBV15
j_call: TRBJ1-6
cdr3_nt: TGTGCCACCAGCAGAGATGGGCCAGGGTCCTCACCCCTCCACTTT
cdr3_aa: CATSRDGPGSSPLHF

d_call: .
clone_size: .
v_call: TRBV7-9
j_call: TRBJ1-2
cdr3_nt: TGTGCCAGCAGCTTAGGGGACAATCTCAATGGCTACACCTTC
cdr3_aa: CASSLGDNLNGYTF

d_call: TRBD1
clone_size: .
v_call: TRBV4-2
j_call: TRBJ1-5
cdr3_nt: TGTGCCAGCAGCCAGGACCGGGACAGGGAGGTGAGTCAGCCCCAGCATTTT
cdr3_aa: CASSQDRDREVSQPQHF

d_call: TRBD1
clone_size: .
v_call: TRBV9
j_call: TRBJ2-7
cdr3_nt: TGTGCCAGCAGCGTAGCCCCCTCGGACAGGGGATCCTACGAGCAGTACTTC
cdr3_aa: CASSVAPSDRGSYEQYF

d_call: .
clone_size: .
v_call: TRBV4-1
j_call: TRBJ2-5
cdr3_nt: TGCGCCAGCAGCCAATCCCGGGGGGAGACCCAGTACTTC
cdr3_aa: CASSQSRGETQYF

d_call: .
clone_size: .
v_call: TRBV27
j_call: TRBJ1-6
cdr3_nt: TGTGCCAGCAGTTTGCAGTTCACCTCCTATAATTCACCCCTCCACTTT
cdr3_aa: CASSLQFTSYNSPLHF

d_call: .
clone_size: .
v_call: TRBV7-8
j_call: TRBJ1-2
cdr3_nt: TGTGCCAGCAGCCGGCTGATCGGGTCCGGCTACACCTTC
cdr3_aa: CASSRLIGSGYTF

d_call: .
clone_size: .
v_call: TRBV9
j_call: TRBJ1-3
cdr3_nt: TGTGCCAGCAGCCCAAGCCGCAGGCTGCCTGGAAACACCATATATTTT
cdr3_aa: CASSPSRRLPGNTIYF

d_call: .
clone_size: few
v_call: TRBV18
j_call: TRBJ1-3
cdr3_nt: TGTGCCAGCTCATCGACAGGCACTTACGGAAACACCATATATTTT
cdr3_aa: CASSSTGTYGNTIYF

d_call: .
clone_size: .
v_call: TRBV29-1
j_call: TRBJ2-7
cdr3_nt: TGCAGCGTTGGTGCAAGAGGCTACGAGCAGTACTTC
cdr3_aa: CSVGARGYEQYF

d_call: TRBD1
clone_size: .
v_call: TRBV6-5
j_call: TRBJ1-1
cdr3_nt: TGTGCCAGCAGTTACAGGGACAGGGGTACTGAAGCTTTCTTT
cdr3_aa: CASSYRDRGTEAFF

d_call: TRBD1
clone_size: .
v_call: TRBV7-2
j_call: TRBJ1-1
cdr3_nt: TGTGCCAGCAGTCGGACAGGCGGGAACACTGAAGCTTTCTTT
cdr3_aa: CASSRTGGNTEAFF

d_call: .
clone_size: .
v_call: TRBV6-1
j_call: TRBJ1-4
cdr3_nt: TGTGCCAGCAGTCTTTTAAATGAAAAACTGTTTTTT
cdr3_aa: CASSLLNEKLFF

d_call: .
clone_size: .
v_call: TRBV5-1
j_call: TRBJ2-3
cdr3_nt: TGCGCCAGCAGCTTACAAGGGGCAGGTACAGATACGCAGTATTTT
cdr3_aa: CASSLQGAGTDTQYF

d_call: .
clone_size: .
v_call: TRBV5-6
j_call: TRBJ2-5
cdr3_nt: TGTGCCAGCAGCCTGGGAACCGGGGTACGTGAGACCCAGTACTTC
cdr3_aa: CASSLGTGVRETQYF

d_call: TRBD2
clone_size: .
v_call: TRBV7-9
j_call: TRBJ2-5
cdr3_nt: TGTGCCACCCACGGGACTAGCGCACAAGAGACCCAGTACTTC
cdr3_aa: CATHGTSAQETQYF

d_call: .
clone_size: .
v_call: TRBV5-1
j_call: TRBJ2-3
cdr3_nt: TGCGCCAGCAGCTTGAGACAGCTCAGCACAGATACGCAGTATTTT
cdr3_aa: CASSLRQLSTDTQYF

d_call: .
clone_size: .
v_call: TRBV30
j_call: TRBJ2-5
cdr3_nt: TGTGCCTGGACGGGGGGCAGGGAGACCCAGTACTTC
cdr3_aa: CAWTGGRETQYF

d_call: .
clone_size: few
v_call: TRBV9
j_call: TRBJ2-1
cdr3_nt: TGTGCCAGCAGCGTACCGGGTGGGGAGTCCTACAATGAGCAGTTCTTC
cdr3_aa: CASSVPGGESYNEQFF

d_call: .
clone_size: .
v_call: TRBV19
j_call: TRBJ1-2
cdr3_nt: TGTGCCAGTAGTATAAGGGGCAGGGCGGACTATTTTTATGGCTACACCTTC
cdr3_aa: CASSIRGRADYFYGYTF

d_call: .
clone_size: .
v_call: TRBV23-1
j_call: TRBJ2-5
cdr3_nt: TGCGCCAGCAGTCAATTGGGTTCCGGGGGGCTGGAGACCCAGTACTTC
cdr3_aa: CASSQLGSGGLETQYF

d_call: TRBD1
clone_size: .
v_call: TRBV5-6
j_call: TRBJ2-3
cdr3_nt: TGTGCCAGCAGCATCGGGACAGCTTACACAGATACGCAGTATTTT
cdr3_aa: CASSIGTAYTDTQYF

d_call: .
clone_size: .
v_call: TRBV14
j_call: TRBJ2-7
cdr3_nt: TGTGCCAGCAGCCTTAAAGTAGGCCTGGCGGGGCAGTACTTC
cdr3_aa: CASSLKVGLAGQYF

d_call: .
clone_size: once
v_call: TRBV29-1
j_call: TRBJ1-2
cdr3_nt: TGCAGCGCGGAAGGAGGAGGAAGCTATGGCTACACCTTC
cdr3_aa: CSAEGGGSYGYTF

d_call: TRBD1
clone_size: .
v_call: TRBV14
j_call: TRBJ1-6
cdr3_nt: TGTGCCAGCAGCCAATTTGGACAGGGTCCTAATTCACCCCTCCACTTT
cdr3_aa: CASSQFGQGPNSPLHF

d_call: .
clone_size: .
v_call: TRBV20-1
j_call: TRBJ2-3
cdr3_nt: TGCAGTGCAACAAGCACAGATACGCAGTATTTT
cdr3_aa: CSATSTDTQYF

d_call: .
clone_size: .
v_call: TRBV5-4
j_call: TRBJ1-4
cdr3_nt: TGTGCCAGCAGCGGATCAGGAAAATCCAATGAAAAACTGTTTTTT
cdr3_aa: CASSGSGKSNEKLFF

d_call: .
clone_size: once
v_call: TRBV5-4
j_call: TRBJ1-6
cdr3_nt: TGTGCCAGCAGCCCTACAGGGAATTCACCCCTCCACTTT
cdr3_aa: CASSPTGNSPLHF

d_call: .
clone_size: .
v_call: TRBV28
j_call: TRBJ1-4
cdr3_nt: TGTGCCAGCAGTTTCCCGGCAGGGACTAATGAAAAACTGTTTTTT
cdr3_aa: CASSFPAGTNEKLFF

d_call: TRBD1
clone_size: .
v_call: TRBV6-1
j_call: TRBJ2-7
cdr3_nt: TGTGCCAGCAGTGAATCCGGGACAGGGGTAGACGAGCAGTACTTC
cdr3_aa: CASSESGTGVDEQYF

d_call: TRBD2
clone_size: .
v_call: TRBV5-1
j_call: TRBJ2-3
cdr3_nt: TGCGCCAGCAGCCTACTAGCGGCACCCACAGATACGCAGTATTTT
cdr3_aa: CASSLLAAPTDTQYF

d_call: TRBD1
clone_size: .
v_call: TRBV6-1
j_call: TRBJ2-7
cdr3_nt: TGTGCCAGCAATAGACAGGGGGCCTACGAGCAGTACTTC
cdr3_aa: CASNRQGAYEQYF

d_call: TRBD2
clone_size: .
v_call: TRBV9
j_call: TRBJ2-3
cdr3_nt: TGTGCCAGCAGCGTTAGCGGGGGGGCCGGCACAGATACGCAGTATTTT
cdr3_aa: CASSVSGGAGTDTQYF

d_call: .
clone_size: .
v_call: TRBV9
j_call: TRBJ2-7
cdr3_nt: TGTGCCAGCAGCGGAGGGTCCCCTAACGAGCAGTACTTC
cdr3_aa: CASSGGSPNEQYF

d_call: TRBD2
clone_size: few
v_call: TRBV10-3
j_call: TRBJ2-1
cdr3_nt: TGTGCCATCAGCACCCCCGGGACTAACTCCTACAATGAGCAGTTCTTC
cdr3_aa: CAISTPGTNSYNEQFF

d_call: .
clone_size: .
v_call: TRBV7-2
j_call: TRBJ2-7
cdr3_nt: TGTGCCAGCAGCTTTTGGGCGGGCTACGAGCAGTACTTC
cdr3_aa: CASSFWAGYEQYF

d_call: .
clone_size: .
v_call: TRBV5-5
j_call: TRBJ1-1
cdr3_nt: TGTGCCAGCAGCGAAACTGGAGGGGATAACACTGAAGCTTTCTTT
cdr3_aa: CASSETGGDNTEAFF

d_call: .
clone_size: few
v_call: TRBV6-6
j_call: TRBJ2-7
cdr3_nt: TGTGCCAGCAGCAGGGCTGGGGGGGCGGGCTCCTACGAGCAGTACTTC
cdr3_aa: CASSRAGGAGSYEQYF

d_call: .
clone_size: .
v_call: TRBV6-1
j_call: TRBJ2-1
cdr3_nt: TGTGCCAGCAGTGAAAGGGGCAGGGCGAGTGGCAATGAGCAGTTCTTC
cdr3_aa: CASSERGRASGNEQFF

d_call: .
clone_size: .
v_call: TRBV6-6
j_call: TRBJ2-5
cdr3_nt: TGTGCCAGCATCCGAGGGGAGACCCAGTACTTC
cdr3_aa: CASIRGETQYF

d_call: TRBD1
clone_size: .
v_call: TRBV19
j_call: TRBJ1-1
cdr3_nt: TGTGCCAGTAGTATAGGACAGGGAGCGAACACTGAAGCTTTCTTT
cdr3_aa: CASSIGQGANTEAFF

d_call: .
clone_size: .
v_call: TRBV27
j_call: TRBJ1-3
cdr3_nt: TGTGCCAGCAGTTTAAACGGGGTCTCTGGAAACACCATATATTTT
cdr3_aa: CASSLNGVSGNTIYF

d_call: TRBD1
clone_size: once
v_call: TRBV6-1
j_call: TRBJ1-5
cdr3_nt: TGTGCCAGCAGTGAAGCGTGGATGGGACAGGGGGCCCAGCCCCAGCATTTT
cdr3_aa: CASSEAWMGQGAQPQHF

d_call: TRBD1
clone_size: .
v_call: TRBV29-1
j_call: TRBJ2-7
cdr3_nt: TGCAGCGTGGGGGACAGGGGGCTCTCCTACGAGCAGTACTTC
cdr3_aa: CSVGDRGLSYEQYF

d_call: TRBD2
clone_size: .
v_call: TRBV5-8
j_call: TRBJ2-1
cdr3_nt: TGTGCCAGCAGCTTCGGACTAGCATCCTACAATGAGCAGTTCTTC
cdr3_aa: CASSFGLASYNEQFF

d_call: .
clone_size: .
v_call: TRBV7-2
j_call: TRBJ2-1
cdr3_nt: TGTGCCAGCAGTTGGATGTGGGGGGTCAATGGCTATGAGCAGTTCTTC
cdr3_aa: CASSWMWGVNGYEQFF